The sequence of this T cell receptor (beta chain) was determined in a study of relationships among human T cell subsets. General study points: Th1, Th2 and regulatory subsets overlapped substantially in CDR3 sequences. Clones with over 100 reads held over 60% of CD8+ cytotoxic sequences.

Germline values: CDR1 SGHTA, CDR2 FQGNSA. The V end was cut by 6 bases, the J end by 3 bases, with 11 bases between. The CDR3 runs 13 residues. The T cell receptor alpha and beta CDR3 regions were amplified from mRNA by semiquantitative ARM-PCR. Tagged nested gene-specific primers were used first, then communal superprimers amplified exponentially. TCRdb processed the multiplex PCR reads anew with MiXCR; each CDR3 protein has one entry. This table holds about 9,100 distinct CDR3 sequences, 50% to 60% found once. Remarks on this clonotype: Antigen: not known.

Memory T cells were selected with anti-CD45RO beads from the CD45RA-negative fraction. The genes are TRBV7-2 and TRBJ1-1, with a possible D match to TRBD1 (6 bases). The source is a man aged 35-49 years in good health. Material for sequencing was memory T cells sorted from blood. This CDR3 reads CASSKDRHTEAFF. The CDR3 bases are TGTGCCAGCAGTAAGGACAGACACACTGAAGCTTTCTTT.